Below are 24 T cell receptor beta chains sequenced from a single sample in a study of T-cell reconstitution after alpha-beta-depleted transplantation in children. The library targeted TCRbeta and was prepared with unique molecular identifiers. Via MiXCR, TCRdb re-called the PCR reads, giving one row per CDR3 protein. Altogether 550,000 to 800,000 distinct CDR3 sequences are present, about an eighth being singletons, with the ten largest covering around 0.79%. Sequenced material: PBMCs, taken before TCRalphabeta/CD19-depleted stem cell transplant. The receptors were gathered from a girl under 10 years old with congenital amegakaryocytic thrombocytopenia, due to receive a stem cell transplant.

The CDR3 region is CSASREEQFF. As DNA, the CDR3 is TGCAGTGCTAGCAGAGAGGAGCAGTTCTTC. The chain recombines TRBV20-1 with TRBJ2-1, with unresolved D. The CDR3 consists of 10 residues. Germline-derived CDR1 and CDR2 are DFQATT and SNEGSKA (reference sequence). V was pared by 3 bases and J by 10 bases, with 7 bases between.

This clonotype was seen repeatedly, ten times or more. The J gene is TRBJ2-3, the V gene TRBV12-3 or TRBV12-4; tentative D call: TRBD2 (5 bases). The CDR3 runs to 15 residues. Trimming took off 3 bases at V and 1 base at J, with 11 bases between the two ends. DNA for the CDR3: TGTGCCAGCAGTTTTGCGGAGGCGGGCACAGATACGCAGTATTTT. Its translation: CASSFAEAGTDTQYF.

For the CDR3, the DNA is TGCAGTGCTAGAGTGGATTCTAGCGGACTCCAAGAGACCCAGTACTTC. It is translated as CSARVDSSGLQETQYF. V usage is TRBV20-1 and J usage is TRBJ2-5; 7 bases fit TRBD2. The length of the CDR3 is 16 residues. Germline CDR1 and CDR2: DFQATT and SNEGSKA (reference sequence). V was pared by 1 base and J by 1 base, with 9 bases of the junction left unmatched.

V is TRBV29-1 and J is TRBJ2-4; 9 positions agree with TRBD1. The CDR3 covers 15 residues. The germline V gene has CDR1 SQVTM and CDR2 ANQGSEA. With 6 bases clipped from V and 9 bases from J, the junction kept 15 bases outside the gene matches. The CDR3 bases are TGCAGCGTCCGGACGGGACAGGGTCCGGGGGTCATTCAGTACTTC. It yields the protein CSVRTGQGPGVIQYF. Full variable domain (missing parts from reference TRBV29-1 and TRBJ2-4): SAVISQKPSRDICQRGTSLTIQCQVDSQVTMMFWYRQQPGQSLTLIATANQGSEATYESGFVIDKFPISRPNLTFSTLTVSNMSPEDSSIYLCSVRTGQGPGVIQYFGAGTRLSVL.

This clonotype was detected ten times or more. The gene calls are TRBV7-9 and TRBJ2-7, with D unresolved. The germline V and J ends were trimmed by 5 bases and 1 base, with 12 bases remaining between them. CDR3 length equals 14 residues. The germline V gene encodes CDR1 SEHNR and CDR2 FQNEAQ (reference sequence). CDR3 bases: TGTGCCAGCAGCCCCAGGATCAAGTCCTACGAGCAGTACTTC. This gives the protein CASSPRIKSYEQYF.

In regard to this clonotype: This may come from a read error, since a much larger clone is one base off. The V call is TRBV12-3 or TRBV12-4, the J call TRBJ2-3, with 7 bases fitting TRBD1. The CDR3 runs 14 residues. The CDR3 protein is CASGQEGDTDTQSF. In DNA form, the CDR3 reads TGTGCCAGCGGACAGGAAGGTGACACAGATACGCAGTCTTTT.

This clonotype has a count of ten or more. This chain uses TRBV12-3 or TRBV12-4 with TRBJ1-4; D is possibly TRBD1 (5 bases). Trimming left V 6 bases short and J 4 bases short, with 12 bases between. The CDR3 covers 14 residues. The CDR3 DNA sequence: TGTGCCAGCAGCGACCTCGGGGGTAATGAAAAACTGTTTTTT. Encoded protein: CASSDLGGNEKLFF.

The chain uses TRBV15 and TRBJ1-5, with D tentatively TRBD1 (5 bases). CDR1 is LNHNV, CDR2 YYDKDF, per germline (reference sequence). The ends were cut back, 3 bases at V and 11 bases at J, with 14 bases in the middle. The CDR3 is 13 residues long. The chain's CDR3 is CATSSNNDRAQHF. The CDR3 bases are TGTGCCACCAGCAGCAATAACGACAGAGCCCAGCATTTT.

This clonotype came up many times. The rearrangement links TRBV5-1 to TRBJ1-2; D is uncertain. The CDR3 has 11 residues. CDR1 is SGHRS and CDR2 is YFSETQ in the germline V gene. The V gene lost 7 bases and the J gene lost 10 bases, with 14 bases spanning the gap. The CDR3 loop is CASGKSRNYTF. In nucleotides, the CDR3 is TGCGCCAGCGGTAAGTCCCGGAACTACACCTTC. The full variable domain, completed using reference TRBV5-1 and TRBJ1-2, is KAGVTQTPRYLIKTRGQQVTLSCSPISGHRSVSWYQQTPGQGLQFLFEYFSETQRNKGNFPGRFSGRQFSNSRSEMNVSTLELGDSALYLCASGKSRNYTFGSGTRLTVV.

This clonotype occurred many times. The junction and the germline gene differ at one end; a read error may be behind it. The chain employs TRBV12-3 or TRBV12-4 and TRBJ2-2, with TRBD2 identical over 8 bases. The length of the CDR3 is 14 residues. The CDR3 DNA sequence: TGTGCCAGCAGTATAGCGGGGATCCTCGGGGAGCTGTTTTTT. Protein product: CASSIAGILGELFF.

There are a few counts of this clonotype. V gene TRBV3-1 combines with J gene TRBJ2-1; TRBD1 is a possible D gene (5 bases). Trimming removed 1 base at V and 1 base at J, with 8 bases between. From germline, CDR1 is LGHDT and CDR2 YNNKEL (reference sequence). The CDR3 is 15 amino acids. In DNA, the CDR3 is TGTGCCAGCAGCCAAGTTCAGGGTTCCTACAATGAGCAGTTCTTC. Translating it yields CASSQVQGSYNEQFF.

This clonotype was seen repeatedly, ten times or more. As DNA, the CDR3 is TGCGCCAGCAGCGTGGGACTAGCGGACAATGAGCAGTTCTTC. Its translation is CASSVGLADNEQFF. The chain employs TRBV5-1 and TRBJ2-1, with 11 bases lining up with TRBD2. This CDR3 spans 14 amino acids. CDR1 and CDR2 from the germline V gene are SGHRS and YFSETQ. With 4 bases clipped from V and 5 bases from J, the junction kept 2 bases outside the gene matches.

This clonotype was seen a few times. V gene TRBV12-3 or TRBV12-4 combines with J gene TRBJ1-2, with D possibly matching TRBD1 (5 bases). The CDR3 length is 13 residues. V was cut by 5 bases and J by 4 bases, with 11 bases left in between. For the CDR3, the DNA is TGTGCCAGCAGTACTGGGACCATCTATGGCTACACCTTC. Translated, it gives CASSTGTIYGYTF.

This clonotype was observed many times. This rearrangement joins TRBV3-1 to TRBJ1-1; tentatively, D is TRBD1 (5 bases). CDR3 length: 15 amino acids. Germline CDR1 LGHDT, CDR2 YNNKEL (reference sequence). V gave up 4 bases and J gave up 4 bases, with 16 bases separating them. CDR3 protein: CASSPQARVFTEAFF. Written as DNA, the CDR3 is TGTGCCAGCAGCCCCCAGGCCAGGGTCTTCACTGAAGCTTTCTTT.

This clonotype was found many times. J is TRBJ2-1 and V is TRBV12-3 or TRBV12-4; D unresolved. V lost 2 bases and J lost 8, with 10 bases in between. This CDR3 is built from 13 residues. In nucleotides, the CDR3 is TGTGCCAGCAGTTTAAGGAGTGGGGATGAGCAGTTCTTC. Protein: CASSLRSGDEQFF.

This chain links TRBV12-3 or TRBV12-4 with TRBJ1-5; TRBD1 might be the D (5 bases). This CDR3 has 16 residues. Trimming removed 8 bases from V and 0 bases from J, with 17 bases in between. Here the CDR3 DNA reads TGTGCCAGCGGGGGGGGGATTTCGTATAGCAATCAGCCCCAGCATTTT. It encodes CASGGGISYSNQPQHF.

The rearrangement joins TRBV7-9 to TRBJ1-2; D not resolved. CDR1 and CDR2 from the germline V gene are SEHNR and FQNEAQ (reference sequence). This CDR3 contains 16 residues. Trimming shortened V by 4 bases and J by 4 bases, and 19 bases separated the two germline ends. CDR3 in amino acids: CASSSTLVTEVYGYTF. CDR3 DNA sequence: TGTGCCAGCAGCTCGACCCTCGTCACAGAAGTCTATGGCTACACCTTC.

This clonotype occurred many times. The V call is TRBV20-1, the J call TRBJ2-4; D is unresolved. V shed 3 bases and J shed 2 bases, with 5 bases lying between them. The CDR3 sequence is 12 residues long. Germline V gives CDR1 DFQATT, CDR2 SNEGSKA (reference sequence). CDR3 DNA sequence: TGCAGTGCTAGCGGGCCCAAAAACATTCAGTACTTC. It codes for CSASGPKNIQYF.

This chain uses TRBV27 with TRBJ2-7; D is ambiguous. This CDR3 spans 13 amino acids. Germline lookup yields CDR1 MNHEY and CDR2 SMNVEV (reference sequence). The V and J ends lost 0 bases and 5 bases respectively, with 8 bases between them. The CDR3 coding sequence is TGTGCCAGCAGTTTATCTCATGGCCACGAGCAGTACTTC. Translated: CASSLSHGHEQYF.

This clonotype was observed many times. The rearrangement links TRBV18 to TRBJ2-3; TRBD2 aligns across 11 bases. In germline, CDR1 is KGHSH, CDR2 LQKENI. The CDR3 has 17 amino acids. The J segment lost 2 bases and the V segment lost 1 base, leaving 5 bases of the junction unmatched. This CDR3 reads CASSPQGLAENTDTQYF. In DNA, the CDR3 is TGTGCCAGCTCACCACAGGGACTAGCGGAGAACACAGATACGCAGTATTTT.

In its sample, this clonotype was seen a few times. CDR3 protein: CASSTLGGAYEQYF. The CDR3 nucleotides read TGCGCCAGCAGCACCCTCGGAGGGGCCTACGAGCAGTACTTC. The V call is TRBV5-1, the J call TRBJ2-7; TRBD2 is a possible D gene (6 bases). Germline CDR1 is SGHRS and CDR2 is YFSETQ. This CDR3 spans 14 amino acids. The ends were cut back, 4 bases at V and 2 bases at J, with 13 bases in the middle.

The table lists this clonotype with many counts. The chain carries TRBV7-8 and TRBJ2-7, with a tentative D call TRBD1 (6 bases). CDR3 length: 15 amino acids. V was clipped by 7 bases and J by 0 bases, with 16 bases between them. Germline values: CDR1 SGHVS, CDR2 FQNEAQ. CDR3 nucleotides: TGTGCCAGCAACGGAGGACAGAGGTCCTCCTACGAGCAGTACTTC. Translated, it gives CASNGGQRSSYEQYF.

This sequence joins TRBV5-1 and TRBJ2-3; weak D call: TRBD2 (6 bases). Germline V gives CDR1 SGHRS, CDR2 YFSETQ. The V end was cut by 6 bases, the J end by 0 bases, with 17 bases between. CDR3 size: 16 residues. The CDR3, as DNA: TGCGCCAGCAAGTGGATAATTGCGGGAAGCACAGATACGCAGTATTTT. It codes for CASKWIIAGSTDTQYF.

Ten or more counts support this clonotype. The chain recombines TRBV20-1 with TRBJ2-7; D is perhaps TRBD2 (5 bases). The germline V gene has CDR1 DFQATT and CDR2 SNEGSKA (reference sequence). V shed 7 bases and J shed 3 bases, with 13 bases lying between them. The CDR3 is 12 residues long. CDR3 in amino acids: CSGSDGNYEQYF. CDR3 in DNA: TGCAGTGGAAGTGACGGGAACTACGAGCAGTACTTC.